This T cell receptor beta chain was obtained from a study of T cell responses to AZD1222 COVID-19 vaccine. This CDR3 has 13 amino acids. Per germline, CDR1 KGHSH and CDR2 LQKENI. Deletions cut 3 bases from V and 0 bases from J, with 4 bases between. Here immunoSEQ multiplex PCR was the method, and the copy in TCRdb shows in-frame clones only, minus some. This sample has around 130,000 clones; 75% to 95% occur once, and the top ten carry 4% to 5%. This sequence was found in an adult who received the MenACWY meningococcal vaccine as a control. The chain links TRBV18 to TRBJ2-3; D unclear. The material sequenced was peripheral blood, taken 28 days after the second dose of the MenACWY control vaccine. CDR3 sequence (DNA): TGTGCCAGCTCACCGGCTAGCACAGATACGCAGTATTTT. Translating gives CASSPASTDTQYF.